This is a list of T cell receptor beta chains from one sample in a study of shared clonotypes between healthy human individuals. The method was immunoSEQ multiplex PCR; TCRdb's version includes in-frame clones alone and lacks a portion of them. The sample contains around 2,000,000 clones, about 95% of which appear only once. The sequencing sample was made of naive CD8+ T cells sorted from blood. These receptor sequences come from a young man in good health. Each CDR3 is given with its conserved first and last residue. A D gene is named only where the DNA matches it firmly. Clone size appears in some rows only: once, few, many, or a class for an expanded clone.

TRBJ2-7 TRBV27 NA 14 TRBD2 TGTGCCAGCAGTCCCCGAGCGGGGAACTACGAGCAGTACTTC CASSPRAGNYEQYF
TRBJ2-6 TRBV27 NA 17 NA TGTGCCAGCAGTCTCGGGAAAGGGGAGGTTGGGGCCAACGTCCTGACTTTC CASSLGKGEVGANVLTF
TRBJ2-3 TRBV10-1 NA 14 TRBD2 TGCGCCAGCAGTGAGGGGGGGGGCACAGATACGCAGTATTTT CASSEGGGTDTQYF
TRBJ1-1 TRBV27 NA 13 TRBD1 TGTGCCAGCAGTTTAACAGGGGGAGGTGAAGCTTTCTTT CASSLTGGGEAFF
TRBJ2-1 TRBV5-4 NA 15 TRBD2 TGTGCCAGCAGCTGGACGACTAGCCTAGACAATGAGCAGTTCTTC CASSWTTSLDNEQFF
TRBJ2-7 TRBV7-9 NA 14 TRBD1 TGTGCCAGCAGCTCCGGACAGGGCCCGAACGAGCAGTACTTC CASSSGQGPNEQYF
TRBJ2-2 TRBV4-1 once 18 NA TGCGCCAGCAGCCAAGACCGCGAAGCGGGTGAAAGCACCGGGGAGCTGTTTTTT CASSQDREAGESTGELFF
TRBJ2-2 TRBV5-1 NA 15 TRBD1 TGCGCCAGCAGCTCGGACAGGCCGAACACCGGGGAGCTGTTTTTT CASSSDRPNTGELFF
TRBJ2-2 TRBV5-6 NA 16 TRBD2 TGTGCCAGCAGCCTTCTAGCGGGAGGCGGCACCGGGGAGCTGTTTTTT CASSLLAGGGTGELFF
TRBJ2-7 TRBV30 NA 15 NA TGTGCCTGGAGTGTGGGGGCGGGTACGCCCTACGAGCAGTACTTC CAWSVGAGTPYEQYF
TRBJ1-2 TRBV6-1 once 15 NA TGTGCCAGCAGTGTTTCCCACTTTTGGGAGGAAGGCTACACCTTC CASSVSHFWEEGYTF
TRBJ1-1 TRBV5-4 few 13 NA TGTGCCAGCAGCTTAGCACAGAACACTGAAGCTTTCTTT CASSLAQNTEAFF
TRBJ2-3 TRBV13 NA 16 NA TGTGCCAGCAGCGACCTTGAGGACACTAGCACAGATACGCAGTATTTT CASSDLEDTSTDTQYF
TRBJ1-6 TRBV6-5 NA 14 NA TGTGCCAGCAGTTACTCGGACTCTTATGCACCCCTCCACTTT CASSYSDSYAPLHF
TRBJ1-5 TRBV6-5 NA 13 NA TGTGCCAGCAGTCCCGGAGGGGTTCAGCCCCAGCATTTT CASSPGGVQPQHF
TRBJ1-1 TRBV5-1 NA 14 NA TGCGCCAGCAGCTTGGAAGGGGGTTACACTGAAGCTTTCTTT CASSLEGGYTEAFF
TRBJ2-1 TRBV27 NA 11 NA TGTGCCAGCACCCATGGGGGGGAGCAGTTCTTC CASTHGGEQFF
TRBJ2-7 TRBV7-9 NA 15 NA TGTGCCAGCAGCTTAGCGGGGGCAGGGCAGGACGAGCAGTACTTC CASSLAGAGQDEQYF
TRBJ1-1 TRBV27 NA 14 TRBD1 TGTGCCAGCAGTTTTACAGGGGGCTTTGGGGGAGCTTTCTTT CASSFTGGFGGAFF
TRBJ2-5 TRBV7-8 NA 16 TRBD2 TGTGCCAGCAGCTCTGGGGGGGACGGTGAACAAGAGACCCAGTACTTC CASSSGGDGEQETQYF
TRBJ2-5 TRBV5-6 NA 15 NA TGTGCCAGCAGCTACGACAGGGAGGGGGAAGAGACCCAGTACTTC CASSYDREGEETQYF
TRBJ1-1 TRBV28 NA 17 NA TGTGCCAGCAGTTTCCCTTTCGTGACAGAGGAGACCACTGAAGCTTTCTTT CASSFPFVTEETTEAFF
TRBJ1-4 TRBV2 few 14 TRBD1 TGTGCCAGCAGAGGGGACAGGGGGTTTGAAAAACTGTTTTTT CASRGDRGFEKLFF
TRBJ2-7 TRBV27 once 16 NA TGTGCCAGCAGCAAGGGACCGGGGACCACCAGCTACGAGCAGTACTTC CASSKGPGTTSYEQYF
TRBJ2-3 TRBV6-1 NA 16 NA TGTGCCAGCAGTGAATTGATGGTCCTGGGTACAGATACGCAGTATTTT CASSELMVLGTDTQYF
TRBJ2-7 TRBV11-2 NA 13 NA TGTGCCAGCAGCTTATTCCCGTCCTACGAGCAGTACTTC CASSLFPSYEQYF
TRBJ2-7 TRBV28 NA 18 TRBD1 TGTGCCAGCAGTTTACCCCTCCGCCAGACAGGGTCCGACTACGAGCAGTACTTC CASSLPLRQTGSDYEQYF
TRBJ2-3 TRBV10-1 NA 13 TRBD2 TGCGCCAGCGGGACTAGCGGCACAGATACGCAGTATTTT CASGTSGTDTQYF
TRBJ1-4 TRBV13 NA 13 NA TGTGCCAGCAGCTTGAGGTGGAATGAAAAACTGTTTTTT CASSLRWNEKLFF
TRBJ1-2 TRBV6-4 few 13 NA TGTGCCAGCAGGGACATTCCGGGCTATGGCTACACCTTC CASRDIPGYGYTF
TRBJ2-3 TRBV15 NA 13 NA TGTGCCACCAGCAGAGGCCTCACAGATACGCAGTATTTT CATSRGLTDTQYF
TRBJ2-2 TRBV2 few 15 TRBD2 TGTGCCAGCAGTCCACTAGCGGAGAACACCGGGGAGCTGTTTTTT CASSPLAENTGELFF
TRBJ1-5 TRBV7-9 NA 17 TRBD1 TGTGCCAGCAGCTTACACCCCGGACAGGGGGCCCATCAGCCCCAGCATTTT CASSLHPGQGAHQPQHF
TRBJ2-1 TRBV4-3 NA 15 TRBD1 TGCGCCAGCAGCCAAGGGACAGGGCTGGGCAATGAGCAGTTCTTC CASSQGTGLGNEQFF
TRBJ1-1 TRBV6-5 NA 14 NA TGTGCCAGCAGTCTGGATAGGCAGAACACTGAAGCTTTCTTT CASSLDRQNTEAFF
TRBJ2-1 TRBV5-4 NA 15 NA TGTGCCAGCAGCTTAGGACTGAGCTCCTACAATGAGCAGTTCTTC CASSLGLSSYNEQFF
TRBJ2-4 TRBV9 NA 14 NA TGTGCCAGCAGCGTGGGGACGGCCAAAAACATTCAGTACTTC CASSVGTAKNIQYF
TRBJ1-5 TRBV27 NA 13 NA TGTGCCAGCAGTTGGACGAGCAATCAGCCCCAGCATTTT CASSWTSNQPQHF
TRBJ2-7 TRBV4-3 NA 13 NA TGCGCCAGCAGCCAATCTGGGGAATACGAGCAGTACTTC CASSQSGEYEQYF
TRBJ2-3 TRBV7-9 NA 15 NA TGTGCCAGCAGCTCCGACCAGGGGGGGACAGATACGCAGTATTTT CASSSDQGGTDTQYF
TRBJ1-4 TRBV28 once 14 NA TGTGCCAGCAGTGGGGACGGAGAAGATGAAAAACTGTTTTTT CASSGDGEDEKLFF